The text below deals with one T cell receptor (beta chain). Sequenced by immunoSEQ multiplex PCR; TCRdb stores in-frame clones only, minus some. This table holds hundreds of thousands of clones, under 90% found once. Individuals aged about 18 to 95 years were recruited from about two dozen US areas. V lost 6 bases to trimming and J lost 3 bases; unmatched junction nucleotides: 8. This CDR3 is 15 amino acids long. From germline, CDR1 is KGHSH and CDR2 LQKENI. The sample originates from a study of blood T cell repertoires in COVID-19. Overall study context: COVID-19 samples from acute and convalescent phases originated in the United States, Italy and Spain.

Sample: PBMCs or T cells enriched from blood (not recorded which). The chain couples TRBV18 to TRBJ2-3; 8 bases line up with TRBD1. The clonotype comes from a woman in her forties or fifties who had been exposed to COVID-19. The CDR3 coding sequence is TGTGCCAGCTCGCGTACAGGGGGATCGACAGATACGCAGTATTTT. Residues: CASSRTGGSTDTQYF.